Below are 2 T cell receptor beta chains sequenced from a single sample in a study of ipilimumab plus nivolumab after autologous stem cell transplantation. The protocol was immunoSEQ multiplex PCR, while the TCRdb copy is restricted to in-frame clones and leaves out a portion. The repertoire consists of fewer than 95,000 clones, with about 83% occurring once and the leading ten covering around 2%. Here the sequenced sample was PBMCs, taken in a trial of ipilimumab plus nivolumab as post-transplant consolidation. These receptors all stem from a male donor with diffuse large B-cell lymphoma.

The CDR3 reads CASSLGGGRGYGYTF. In DNA form, the CDR3 reads TGTGCCAGCAGCTTAGGCGGGGGTCGGGGCTATGGCTACACCTTC. The rearrangement uses TRBV7-2 and TRBJ1-2; possibly TRBD1 for D (5 bases). The V gene lost 1 base and the J gene lost 4 bases, with 13 bases spanning the gap. The CDR3 is 15 residues long. In germline, CDR1 is SGHTA, CDR2 FQGNSA.

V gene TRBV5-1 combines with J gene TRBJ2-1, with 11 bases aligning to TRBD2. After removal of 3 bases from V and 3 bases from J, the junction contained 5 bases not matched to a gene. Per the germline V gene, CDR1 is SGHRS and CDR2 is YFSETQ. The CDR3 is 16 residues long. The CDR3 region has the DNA TGCGCCAGCAGCTCCACTAGCGGGGGAGTCTACAATGAGCAGTTCTTC. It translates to CASSSTSGGVYNEQFF. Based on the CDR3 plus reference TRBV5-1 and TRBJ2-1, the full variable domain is KAGVTQTPRYLIKTRGQQVTLSCSPISGHRSVSWYQQTPGQGLQFLFEYFSETQRNKGNFPGRFSGRQFSNSRSEMNVSTLELGDSALYLCASSSTSGGVYNEQFFGPGTRLTVL.